Below are 28 T cell receptor beta chains sequenced from a single sample in a study of control samples from healthy donors and cancer patients. Data came from immunoSEQ multiplex PCR; TCRdb stores just in-frame clones and leaves some out. The sample has roughly 170,000 clones, 93% seen once; the top ten hold over 4%. The sequenced sample was blood. The source is a woman aged 55-75 years in good health.

This clone occurred once. CDR3 coding DNA: TGTGCCAGCAGTTGGGGCCGCCACTATGGCTACACCTTC. As protein: CASSWGRHYGYTF. The gene calls are TRBV12-3 or TRBV12-4 and TRBJ1-2, with a tentative D call TRBD1 (5 bases). The length of the CDR3 is 13 residues. Trimming shortened V by 4 bases and J by 3 bases, and 9 bases separated the two germline ends.

This sequence joins TRBV6-9 and TRBJ1-5; 8 bases fit TRBD1. CDR1 MNHGY and CDR2 SVAAGI come from the germline V gene. Trimming cost V 11 bases and J 0 bases; bases outside gene matches: 15. This CDR3 has 17 residues. The CDR3 loop reads CAGWDRTGLISNQPQHF. The CDR3 coding sequence is TGTGCCGGATGGGACAGGACCGGACTCATTAGCAATCAGCCCCAGCATTTT.

The V call is TRBV18, the J call TRBJ1-2; no reliable D call. The germline V gene has CDR1 KGHSH and CDR2 LQKENI. V was shortened by 3 bases and J by 8 bases, with 16 bases between the two germline ends. The CDR3 extends over 14 amino acids. In DNA form, the CDR3 reads TGTGCCAGCTCACCGGAACACAAGGGTCTCGGCTACACCTTC. Protein sequence: CASSPEHKGLGYTF. Drawing the rest from reference TRBV18 and TRBJ1-2, the complete variable domain is NAGVMQNPRHLVRRRGQEARLRCSPMKGHSHVYWYRQLPEEGLKFMVYLQKENIIDESGMPKERFSAEFPKEGPSILRIQQVVRGDSAAYFCASSPEHKGLGYTFGSGTRLTVV.

This clone was detected only a few times. V and J are TRBV5-4 and TRBJ2-4; D uncertain. The length of the CDR3 is 18 residues. Between the trimmed V and J ends, which lost 0 bases and 2 bases, there was a span of 18 bases. Looked up from germline, CDR1 is SGHNT and CDR2 is YYREEE (reference sequence). CDR3 nucleotides: TGTGCCAGCAGCTTGGTAGCCGGGCCAGTCTCGTCCAAAAACATTCAGTACTTC. It specifies CASSLVAGPVSSKNIQYF.

At least ten counts were recorded for this clone. The J gene is TRBJ1-5, the V gene TRBV12-3 or TRBV12-4; no clear D gene. The V end lost 5 bases, the J end lost 12 bases, and 14 bases lay between the germline ends. The CDR3 sequence is 12 residues long. CDR3 DNA sequence: TGTGCCAGCAGTCCTGGCCCCTCCGACCAGCATTTT. This codes for CASSPGPSDQHF.

A note on this clone: A much more abundant neighbour one base away suggests this may be a read error. The same CDR3 is also encoded by other DNA sequences in this sample. This rearrangement joins TRBV6-4 to TRBJ1-6, with 10 bases matching TRBD1. Germline V gene data show CDR1 as MRHNA and CDR2 as SNTAGT. Losses at the gene ends were 6 bases for V and 7 bases for J; bases not matched to a gene: 3. The CDR3 is 14 amino acids. Written as DNA, the CDR3 is TGTGCCAGCAGCCGGACAGGGGGGAATTCACCCCTCCACTTT. This codes for CASSRTGGNSPLHF.

The V and J genes are TRBV3-1 (or the pseudogene TRBV3-2) and TRBJ2-3; TRBD2 agrees at 7 bases. The CDR3 has 14 amino acids. V shed 5 bases and J 3 bases; nucleotides not matched to a gene: 5. CDR1 is LGHDT, CDR2 YNNKEL, per germline (reference sequence). The CDR3 loop is CASSGLVITDTQYF. The DNA of the CDR3 is TGTGCCAGCAGCGGACTAGTCATTACAGATACGCAGTATTTT.

The J gene is TRBJ2-3, the V gene TRBV4-1; D ambiguous. The germline V gene encodes CDR1 MGHRA and CDR2 YSYEKL. CDR3 length: 14 residues. Trimming shortened V by 0 bases and J by 1 base, and 5 bases separated the two germline ends. CDR3 nucleotides: TGCGCCAGCAGCCAAGATGGAGGCACAGATACGCAGTATTTT. It codes for CASSQDGGTDTQYF.

The rearrangement joins TRBV6-5 to TRBJ1-1; 7 bases agree with TRBD1. The CDR3 length is 14 residues. V was pared by 10 bases and J by 4 bases, with 12 bases of the junction left unmatched. The germline V gene encodes CDR1 MNHEY and CDR2 SVGAGI. For the CDR3, the DNA is TGTGCCACCCTCGACAGGGAAGTGGGCACTGAAGCTTTCTTT. Its protein product is CATLDREVGTEAFF.

V usage is TRBV2 and J usage is TRBJ2-1, with a possible D match to TRBD1 (6 bases). V shed 6 bases and J shed 4 bases, with 16 bases lying between them. This CDR3 is 15 amino acids long. Germline CDR1 is SNHLY and CDR2 is FYNNEI. Written as DNA, the CDR3 is TGTGCCAGCAGCGCCAGGGGAGAGGAGTACAATGAGCAGTTCTTC. Encoded protein: CASSARGEEYNEQFF. Looking up the rest from reference TRBV2 and TRBJ2-1 gives the full variable domain: EPEVTQTPSHQVTQMGQEVILRCVPISNHLYFYWYRQILGQKVEFLVSFYNNEISEKSEIFDDQFSVERPDGSNFTLKIRSTKLEDSAMYFCASSARGEEYNEQFFGPGTRLTVL.

DNA for the CDR3: TGTGCCAGCTCGGCGGAGGGAGTGGGCACTGAAGCTTTCTTT. It specifies CASSAEGVGTEAFF. The rearrangement uses TRBV25-1 and TRBJ1-1; D remains ambiguous. CDR1 is MGHDK and CDR2 is SYGVNS in the germline V gene. Deletions cut 8 bases from V and 4 bases from J, with 17 bases between. The CDR3 totals 14 residues.

This chain joins TRBV11-2 and TRBJ1-3, with D uncertain. The CDR3 length is 15 residues. CDR1 and CDR2 from the germline V gene are SGHAT and FQNNGV. The V and J ends lost 4 bases and 4 bases respectively, with 14 bases between them. CDR3 nucleotides: TGTGCCAGCAGCTCGCAGGTCGTACACGGAAACACCATATATTTT. The encoded protein is CASSSQVVHGNTIYF.

The chain combines TRBV9 with TRBJ2-3; 7 bases agree with TRBD1. The CDR3 is 15 amino acids. After removal of 3 bases from V and 0 bases from J, the junction contained 4 bases not matched to a gene. Germline V CDR1 and CDR2: SGDLS, YYNGEE. CDR3 bases: TGTGCCAGCAGCGAACACAGGGGTAGCACAGATACGCAGTATTTT. As protein: CASSEHRGSTDTQYF.

The rearrangement uses TRBV7-2 and TRBJ2-7, with D tentatively TRBD2 (6 bases). Per the germline V gene, CDR1 is SGHTA and CDR2 is FQGNSA. Trimming left V 4 bases short and J 5 bases short, with 18 bases between. The CDR3 is made up of 15 amino acids. The CDR3 region is CASSSKPGLRNEQYF. The CDR3 DNA sequence: TGTGCCAGCAGCTCAAAGCCGGGACTTCGGAACGAGCAGTACTTC.

The chain employs TRBV5-1 and TRBJ2-2; 9 bases are a match to TRBD2. Unmatched junction bases numbered 3, after V lost 0 bases and J lost 6 bases. Per the germline V gene, CDR1 is SGHRS and CDR2 is YFSETQ. This CDR3 contains 15 residues. CDR3 protein: CASSLVLAGAGELFF. The CDR3 DNA sequence: TGCGCCAGCAGCTTGGTTTTAGCGGGGGCCGGGGAGCTGTTTTTT.

The CDR3 DNA reads as TGTGCCAGCAGTCGGATAAACTACGGGGACACCATATATTTT. Residues: CASSRINYGDTIYF. The genes are TRBV6-6 and TRBJ1-3; D is unresolved. Germline V gene sequence: CDR1 MNHNY, CDR2 SVGAGI (reference sequence). Trimming removed 5 bases from V and 8 bases from J, with 16 bases in between. CDR3 length: 14 residues.

The genes are TRBV9 and TRBJ1-5, with TRBD1 matching 11 bases. The germline V gene has CDR1 SGDLS and CDR2 YYNGEE. J was trimmed by 7 bases and V by 2 bases; bases with no gene match: 5. This CDR3 spans 15 amino acids. The CDR3 reads CASSVGTGGRQPQHF. DNA of the CDR3: TGTGCCAGCAGCGTTGGGACAGGGGGAAGACAGCCCCAGCATTTT. The full variable domain, rest sourced from reference TRBV9 and TRBJ1-5, is DSGVTQTPKHLITATGQRVTLRCSPRSGDLSVYWYQQSLDQGLQFLIQYYNGEERAKGNILERFSAQQFPDLHSELNLSSLELGDSALYFCASSVGTGGRQPQHFGDGTRLSIL.

The chain recombines TRBV3-1 (or the pseudogene TRBV3-2) with TRBJ1-2; D might be TRBD1 (5 bases). The CDR3 runs to 15 residues. CDR1 LGHDT and CDR2 YNNKEL come from the germline V gene (reference sequence). Trimming removed 2 bases at V and 4 bases at J, with 14 bases between. The CDR3 coding sequence is TGTGCCAGCAGCCAAAGCCCAGGGACCTTCTATGGCTACACCTTC. Protein: CASSQSPGTFYGYTF.

V usage is TRBV5-1 and J usage is TRBJ2-7; 8 bases fit TRBD1. J lost 5 bases, V lost 7 bases, and 2 bases had no gene match. This CDR3 region has 11 residues. Germline V gene lookup returns CDR1 SGHRS and CDR2 YFSETQ. CDR3 region: CASGQGDEQYF. The CDR3 nucleotides are TGCGCCAGCGGACAGGGTGACGAGCAGTACTTC.

The J gene is TRBJ1-6, the V gene TRBV6-5; D gene ambiguous. The CDR3 loop spans 15 amino acids. Trimming cost V 2 bases and J 6 bases, with 11 bases left between them. From germline, CDR1 is MNHEY and CDR2 SVGAGI. CDR3 amino acids: CASSYMEGGNSPLHF. The CDR3 nucleotides read TGTGCCAGCAGTTACATGGAGGGAGGTAATTCACCCCTCCACTTT.

The rearrangement uses TRBV6-6 and TRBJ2-7, with D possibly matching TRBD2 (6 bases). CDR3 length equals 13 residues. Germline V gene sequence: CDR1 MNHNY, CDR2 SVGAGI (reference sequence). V was trimmed by 7 bases and J by 2 bases, leaving 12 bases between them. In DNA form, the CDR3 reads TGTGCCAGCAATCGGGACTCTACCTACGAGCAGTACTTC. Translation gives CASNRDSTYEQYF.

The V and J genes are TRBV15 and TRBJ2-7; D is undetermined. The CDR3 sequence is 15 residues long. The germline gives CDR1 LNHNV, CDR2 YYDKDF (reference sequence). Trimming took 0 bases from V and 3 from J, leaving 12 bases between them. Here the CDR3 DNA reads TGTGCCACCAGCAGAGACAACAGCAATTTCTACGAGCAGTACTTC. Protein sequence: CATSRDNSNFYEQYF.

In DNA, the CDR3 is TGCGCCAGCAGCTTGGTGGGCAATATTCAGTACTTC. Translated, it gives CASSLVGNIQYF. The rearrangement uses TRBV5-1 and TRBJ2-4; no reliable D call. The CDR3 has 12 residues. The V gene's germline CDR1 is SGHRS and CDR2 YFSETQ. Between the trimmed V and J ends, which lost 0 bases and 10 bases, there was a span of 8 bases.

This rearrangement joins TRBV5-1 to TRBJ2-5; TRBD1 agrees at 8 bases. Per germline, CDR1 SGHRS and CDR2 YFSETQ. CDR3 length: 14 residues. J lost 5 bases, V lost 0 bases, and 3 bases had no gene match. The CDR3 sequence: CASSLGTGRETQYF. As DNA, the CDR3 is TGCGCCAGCAGCTTGGGGACAGGGAGGGAGACCCAGTACTTC.

The CDR3 coding sequence is TGTGCCAGCAGCTTATTTGTAGATACGCAGTATTTT. It yields the protein CASSLFVDTQYF. The genes are TRBV7-2 and TRBJ2-3; D gene ambiguous. The CDR3 contains 12 residues. The germline V gene encodes CDR1 SGHTA and CDR2 FQGNSA. V was shortened by 2 bases and J by 5 bases, with 5 bases between the two germline ends.

The chain employs TRBV6-4 and TRBJ2-3; D may be TRBD1 (6 bases). CDR1 and CDR2 from the germline V gene are MRHNA and SNTAGT. The V and J ends lost 8 bases and 6 bases respectively, with 15 bases between them. The CDR3 is made up of 13 amino acids. As DNA, the CDR3 is TGTGCCAGCGGCGACAGGTACTTGGATACGCAGTATTTT. It is translated as CASGDRYLDTQYF.

The J gene is TRBJ1-6, the V gene TRBV27; TRBD1 matches at 7 bases. V shed 5 bases, J shed 7 bases, and the junction held 8 bases outside the gene matches. Germline loops: CDR1 MNHEY, CDR2 SMNVEV (reference sequence). CDR3 length equals 15 residues. CDR3 DNA: TGTGCCAGCAGTATCTACCCGACAGGGAATTCACCCCTCCACTTT. It encodes CASSIYPTGNSPLHF.

The chain has TRBV7-2 and TRBJ1-1, with 10 nucleotides matching TRBD1. This CDR3 region has 15 residues. Trimming removed 5 bases from V and 4 bases from J; junction bases left unmatched: 7. The germline CDR1 and CDR2 sequences are SGHTA and FQGNSA. The CDR3 here is CASSTQTGGGTEAFF. CDR3 sequence (DNA): TGTGCCAGCAGCACACAGACAGGGGGCGGCACTGAAGCTTTCTTT.